The 32 T cell receptor beta chains below all came from one sample that was sequenced in a study of Graves' ophthalmopathy and Graves' hyperthyroidism. Researchers took RNA transcripts and amplified TCR beta CDR3 regions from them. HTBI primers served in a first-round RT-PCR, which a second-round multiplex PCR followed. Each CDR3 protein gets one entry after TCRdb re-called the multiplex PCR reads with MiXCR. The sample carries some 750,000 distinct CDR3 sequences, around 40% recorded once. The sequenced sample was peripheral blood. The receptors here all came from an adult man with Graves' ophthalmopathy.

This rearrangement joins TRBV11-2 to TRBJ2-2; D is undetermined. V was trimmed by 4 bases and J by 4 bases, leaving 16 bases between them. Per the germline V gene, CDR1 is SGHAT and CDR2 is FQNNGV. There are 16 residues in the CDR3. The CDR3 nucleotides are TGTGCCAGCAGCTCCGGCCTAGGGTCGTTCACCGGGGAGCTGTTTTTT. This translates into CASSSGLGSFTGELFF.

This clonotype was found a few times. This clone may be a read error of a much larger clone one base away. This rearrangement joins TRBV13 to TRBJ1-1; no clear D. CDR3 length equals 13 residues. V lost 6 bases and J lost 8, with 16 bases in between. Germline V CDR1 and CDR2: PRHDT, FYEKMQ (reference sequence). The CDR3 loop is CASSDVRWAEAFF. The CDR3 nucleotides read TGTGCCAGCAGTGACGTCCGCTGGGCCGAAGCTTTCTTT.

The chain has TRBV20-1 and TRBJ1-1; unclear D gene. CDR1 and CDR2 (germline): DFQATT, SNEGSKA (reference sequence). This CDR3 spans 14 amino acids. V was cut by 1 base and J by 2 bases, with 11 bases left in between. The CDR3 region is CSARVGGSNTEAFF. DNA for the CDR3: TGCAGTGCTAGAGTGGGAGGGTCTAACACTGAAGCTTTCTTT.

There are a few counts of this clonotype. This rearrangement joins TRBV24-1 to TRBJ2-2, with D possibly being TRBD2 (6 bases). This CDR3 region has 16 residues. V lost 0 bases to trimming and J lost 3 bases, with 10 bases between them. From germline, CDR1 is KGHDR and CDR2 SFDVKD. The DNA for the CDR3 is TGTGCCACCAGTGATTTGCGGTCGGGGGACACCGGGGAGCTGTTTTTT. Its protein product is CATSDLRSGDTGELFF.

The table lists this clonotype with many counts. This chain uses TRBV15 with TRBJ2-7; the match to TRBD2 covers 9 bases. This CDR3 comprises 15 residues. The germline gives CDR1 LNHNV, CDR2 YYDKDF (reference sequence). V shed 5 bases, J shed 4 bases, and the junction held 9 bases outside the gene matches. The CDR3 sequence is CATSGDSGSGYEQYF. The DNA of the CDR3 is TGTGCCACCAGCGGGGATAGCGGGAGTGGGTACGAGCAGTACTTC.

Details on this clonotype: A far larger clone is only one base removed, so a read error is likely. This chain joins TRBV19 and TRBJ1-1; D not certain. This CDR3 spans 12 amino acids. Germline values: CDR1 LNHDA, CDR2 SQIVND (reference sequence). CDR3 nucleotide sequence: TGTGCCAGTAGTATAGGGAACACTGGAGCTTTCTTT. It translates to CASSIGNTGAFF. The whole variable domain, filled in from reference TRBV19 and TRBJ1-1, reads DGGITQSPKYLFRKEGQNVTLSCEQNLNHDAMYWYRQDPGQGLRLIYYSQIVNDFQKGDIAEGYSVSREKKESFPLTVTSAQKNPTAFYLCASSIGNTGAFFGQGTRLTVV.

This clonotype has more than one count but fewer than ten. The CDR3 spells CASSYSAPGQGRETQYF. CDR3 in DNA: TGTGCCAGCAGTTACTCGGCACCGGGACAGGGTAGAGAGACCCAGTACTTC. The V call is TRBV6-6, the J call TRBJ2-5; 9 bases align to TRBD1. The CDR3 runs 17 residues. The junction had 9 bases not matched to a gene; V was cut back by 0 bases and J by 4 bases. The germline V gene has CDR1 MNHNY and CDR2 SVGAGI (reference sequence).

Of note for this clonotype: A much larger clone is a single base away; this may be a read error. The chain recombines TRBV7-2 with TRBJ1-1, with 8 bases identical to TRBD1. Germline V gene data show CDR1 as SGHTA and CDR2 as FQGNSA. CDR3 length: 14 residues. This chain's CDR3 is CASSSTGEATVAFF. Here the CDR3 DNA reads TGTGCCAGCAGCTCGACAGGGGAGGCCACTGTAGCTTTCTTT.

This clonotype was picked up one time. The chain recombines TRBV6-6 with TRBJ1-5; 8 bases are a match to TRBD1. The CDR3 length is 14 residues. Germline V gives CDR1 MNHNY, CDR2 SVGAGI (reference sequence). V dropped 10 bases and J dropped 6; count of bases not matched to a gene: 11. CDR3 sequence (DNA): TGTGCCAACAGAGGACAGGGATCGGGTCAGCCCCAGCATTTT. It translates to CANRGQGSGQPQHF.

Only a few counts were recorded for this clonotype. The rearrangement joins TRBV25-1 to TRBJ2-7, with no clear D. Trimming pared 7 bases from V and 3 bases from J, leaving 13 bases between. The germline V gene encodes CDR1 MGHDK and CDR2 SYGVNS. The CDR3 loop spans 13 amino acids. For the CDR3, the DNA is TGTGCCAGCAATTCCGGCGGTAGCTACGAGCAGTACTTC. This sequence encodes CASNSGGSYEQYF.

This clonotype was seen only a few times. The chain combines TRBV2 with TRBJ1-2; D is undetermined. Germline V gives CDR1 SNHLY, CDR2 FYNNEI. V lost 3 bases to trimming and J lost 6 bases, with 23 bases between them. The CDR3 loop spans 17 amino acids. CDR3 nucleotide sequence: TGTGCCAGCAGTGAGTCGGGGAACCGGAGAGGATGGGATGGCTACACCTTC. It encodes CASSESGNRRGWDGYTF. Full variable domain (remainder filled in from reference TRBV2 and TRBJ1-2): EPEVTQTPSHQVTQMGQEVILRCVPISNHLYFYWYRQILGQKVEFLVSFYNNEISEKSEIFDDQFSVERPDGSNFTLKIRSTKLEDSAMYFCASSESGNRRGWDGYTFGSGTRLTVV.

The chain links TRBV6-5 to TRBJ1-2, with TRBD1 matching over 8 bases. The germline gives CDR1 MNHEY, CDR2 SVGAGI. The V segment lost 5 bases and the J segment 5 bases; nucleotides outside the gene matches: 7. CDR3 length equals 14 residues. The CDR3 bases are TGTGCCAGCAGTCAGGACAGGGTCCGGTATGGCTACACCTTC. This gives the protein CASSQDRVRYGYTF.

In its sample, this clonotype was seen a few times. The rearrangement uses TRBV7-2 and TRBJ2-7; D not resolved. The germline V gene encodes CDR1 SGHTA and CDR2 FQGNSA. This CDR3 comprises 14 residues. The ends were cut back, 3 bases at V and 4 bases at J, with 13 bases in the middle. CDR3 DNA: TGTGCCAGCAGCTTGTTGGGTGTTTGGTACGAGCAGTACTTC. Its protein product is CASSLLGVWYEQYF.

The table lists this clonotype with many counts. V and J are TRBV5-4 and TRBJ1-2; tentatively, D is TRBD1 (5 bases). V gave up 4 bases and J gave up 4 bases, with 14 bases separating them. Germline V gives CDR1 SGHNT, CDR2 YYREEE (reference sequence). The CDR3 is 14 residues long. The CDR3 DNA reads TGTGCCAGCAGCCGGGACCGCCGTGGCTATGGCTACACCTTC. Translated, it gives CASSRDRRGYGYTF.

This clonotype occurred many times. The chain combines TRBV25-1 with TRBJ1-2; tentative D call: TRBD1 (6 bases). Trimming took off 6 bases at V and 6 bases at J, with 17 bases between the two ends. Germline loops: CDR1 MGHDK, CDR2 SYGVNS. This CDR3 has 14 residues. CDR3 in DNA: TGTGCCAGCAGGGATGATGGACAGCATAATGGCTACACCTTC. It encodes CASRDDGQHNGYTF.

For this clonotype: A clone one base away is much larger, so this may be a read error. The rearrangement joins TRBV15 to TRBJ2-7; tentative D call: TRBD2 (7 bases). This CDR3 spans 16 amino acids. Trimming stripped 0 bases from V and 0 bases from J, with 12 bases between. CDR1 and CDR2 (germline): LNHNV, YYDKDF (reference sequence). The CDR3 DNA sequence: TGTGCCACCAGCAGAGATCGGGGGGCGATCTCCTACGAGCAGTACTTC. It is translated as CATSRDRGAISYEQYF. Using reference TRBV15 and TRBJ2-7 for the parts outside the CDR3, the full variable domain is DAMVIQNPRYQVTQFGKPVTLSCSQTLNHNVMYWYQQKSSQAPKLLFHYYDKDFNNEADTPDNFQSRRPNTSFCFLDIRSPGLGDTAMYLCATSRDRGAISYEQYFGPGTRLTVT.

CDR3 coding DNA: TGTGCCAGCAGTTTCTCGGACCAGCAGTACTTC. Amino acid sequence: CASSFSDQQYF. V gene TRBV6-5 combines with J gene TRBJ2-7, with D unclear. Germline lookup yields CDR1 MNHEY and CDR2 SVGAGI. Between the trimmed V and J ends, which lost 4 bases and 8 bases, there was a span of 9 bases. The CDR3 totals 11 residues.

This clonotype came up many times. The CDR3 nucleotides are TGTGCCAGCGCGCGGACAGGGGGTGTCGGGGAGCTGTTTTTT. Amino acid sequence: CASARTGGVGELFF. The chain is built from TRBV25-1 and TRBJ2-2; 10 bases are shared with TRBD1. The CDR3 is 14 residues long. V shed 8 bases and J 7 bases; nucleotides not matched to a gene: 7. Germline V lookup: CDR1 MGHDK, CDR2 SYGVNS.

The chain uses TRBV25-1 and TRBJ2-7; 9 bases line up with TRBD1. The germline CDR1 and CDR2 sequences are MGHDK and SYGVNS. The length of the CDR3 is 15 residues. V shed 4 bases and J 6 bases; nucleotides not matched to a gene: 10. The CDR3 sequence is CASSASRTGVGEQYF. The CDR3 coding sequence is TGTGCCAGCAGTGCATCCCGGACAGGGGTGGGCGAGCAGTACTTC.

The V gene is TRBV2, the J gene TRBJ2-7; TRBD1 is a possible D gene (6 bases). V was shortened by 10 bases and J by 3 bases, with 10 bases between the two germline ends. Germline-derived CDR1 and CDR2 are SNHLY and FYNNEI. CDR3 length: 11 amino acids. The CDR3 DNA sequence: TGTGCCACCAGGGGCCTCTACGAGCAGTACTTC. Amino acids: CATRGLYEQYF. The full variable domain, in which reference TRBV2 and TRBJ2-7 provide the parts outside the CDR3, is EPEVTQTPSHQVTQMGQEVILRCVPISNHLYFYWYRQILGQKVEFLVSFYNNEISEKSEIFDDQFSVERPDGSNFTLKIRSTKLEDSAMYFCATRGLYEQYFGPGTRLTVT.

This clonotype occurred once. One end of the junction varies from germline; a read error may be responsible. The chain recombines TRBV11-2 with TRBJ2-7; perhaps TRBD1 as D (5 bases). The CDR3 runs to 13 residues. Germline V gives CDR1 SGHAT, CDR2 FQNNGV. CDR3 residues: CASRRQSSYERYF. The DNA for the CDR3 is TGTGCCAGCAGGAGACAGAGCTCCTACGAGCGGTACTTC.

This clonotype was found many times. V usage is TRBV5-1 and J usage is TRBJ1-2; D remains unclear. Trimming took 4 bases from V and 5 from J, leaving 18 bases between them. In germline, CDR1 is SGHRS, CDR2 YFSETQ. The CDR3 extends over 15 amino acids. As DNA, the CDR3 is TGCGCCAGCAGCCCAGACGGGGTCGCGGGTTATGGCTACACCTTC. It translates to CASSPDGVAGYGYTF.

The V call is TRBV7-9, the J call TRBJ2-5; 7 positions agree with TRBD2. This CDR3 has 16 amino acids. The germline gives CDR1 SEHNR, CDR2 FQNEAQ (reference sequence). The junction had 14 bases not matched to a gene; V was cut back by 5 bases and J by 5 bases. Here the CDR3 reads CASSRPSRGSKETQYF. The CDR3, as DNA: TGTGCCAGCAGCCGTCCAAGTCGCGGGAGTAAGGAGACCCAGTACTTC.

This chain uses TRBV11-2 with TRBJ1-5; maybe TRBD1 (6 bases). V was trimmed by 5 bases and J by 9 bases, leaving 20 bases between them. This CDR3 is 15 amino acids long. Germline loops: CDR1 SGHAT, CDR2 FQNNGV. DNA of the CDR3: TGTGCCAGCAGCCCTACCGGGACACGGCGTATGCCCCAGCATTTT. Its protein is CASSPTGTRRMPQHF.

V and J are TRBV25-1 and TRBJ1-6, with D unresolved. In germline, CDR1 is MGHDK, CDR2 SYGVNS. Between the trimmed V and J ends, which lost 10 bases and 8 bases, there was a span of 12 bases. This CDR3 has 12 amino acids. The CDR3 bases are TGTGCCAAAAAAACTGCCGATTCACCCCTCCACTTT. Translating it yields CAKKTADSPLHF.

This clonotype appeared a few times. A junction end diverges from the germline sequence, so it may reflect a read error. This chain links TRBV10-2 with TRBJ1-5, with D uncertain. There are 16 residues in the CDR3. Germline CDR1 reads WSHSY; CDR2 reads SAAADI. CDR3 DNA: TGTGCCAGCAGTTTATCGGGCAGGTATAGCAATCAGCCCCAGCATTTT. It translates to CASSLSGRYSNQPQHF.

V is TRBV6-6 and J is TRBJ2-7; TRBD2 is a possible D gene (5 bases). This CDR3 is 16 amino acids long. V was clipped by 6 bases and J by 3 bases, with 21 bases between them. Germline CDR1 and CDR2: MNHNY and SVGAGI (reference sequence). Written as DNA, the CDR3 is TGTGCCAGCAGCGGGCACCAAACCACGGGGTACTACGAGCAGTACTTC. Residues: CASSGHQTTGYYEQYF.

As for this clonotype: The junction departs from germline at one end; a sequencing error may be responsible. The chain is built from TRBV2 and TRBJ1-5; D perhaps matches TRBD1 (6 bases). Germline V lookup: CDR1 SNHLY, CDR2 FYNNEI. This CDR3 has 13 amino acids. This chain's CDR3 is CASSEGGRQPHHF. Written as DNA, the CDR3 is TGTGCCAGCAGTGAGGGGGGCCGACAGCCCCACCATTTT.

At least ten counts were recorded for this clonotype. The rearrangement uses TRBV7-2 and TRBJ2-5, with 9 bases identical to TRBD1. J lost 4 bases, V lost 2 bases, and 8 bases had no gene match. This CDR3 spans 16 amino acids. Germline V gene sequence: CDR1 SGHTA, CDR2 FQGNSA. The CDR3 region has the DNA TGTGCCAGCAGCTTATCCCGGGACAGGGTACGAGAGACCCAGTACTTC. Amino acids: CASSLSRDRVRETQYF. The full variable domain, its missing parts supplied by reference TRBV7-2 and TRBJ2-5, is GAGVSQSPSNKVTEKGKDVELRCDPISGHTALYWYRQSLGQGLEFLIYFQGNSAPDKSGLPSDRFSAERTGGSVSTLTIQRTQQEDSAVYLCASSLSRDRVRETQYFGPGTRLLVL.

The chain carries TRBV15 and TRBJ2-2; D possibly corresponds to TRBD2 (7 bases). The CDR3 consists of 15 residues. Germline loops: CDR1 LNHNV, CDR2 YYDKDF (reference sequence). The V and J ends lost 4 bases and 6 bases respectively, with 15 bases between them. The CDR3 is CATSKGGLRAGELFF. In nucleotides, the CDR3 is TGTGCCACCAGCAAGGGGGGGCTAAGAGCCGGGGAGCTGTTTTTT.

The chain has TRBV3-1 and TRBJ1-1, with D uncertain. The CDR3 contains 13 residues. V gave up 1 base and J gave up 4 bases, with 7 bases separating them. The V gene's germline CDR1 is LGHDT and CDR2 YNNKEL (reference sequence). The CDR3 spells CASSQGTLTEAFF. In nucleotides, the CDR3 is TGTGCCAGCAGCCAAGGCACTCTCACTGAAGCTTTCTTT. The complete variable domain, with remaining parts taken from reference TRBV3-1 and TRBJ1-1, reads DTAVSQTPKYLVTQMGNDKSIKCEQNLGHDTMYWYKQDSKKFLKIMFSYNNKELIINETVPNRFSPKSPDKAHLNLHINSLELGDSAVYFCASSQGTLTEAFFGQGTRLTVV.

This clonotype was detected ten times or more. The chain employs TRBV7-9 and TRBJ2-5; 9 bases line up with TRBD1. After removal of 5 bases from V and 5 bases from J, the junction contained 6 bases not matched to a gene. CDR1 is SEHNR and CDR2 is FQNEAQ in the germline V gene (reference sequence). The CDR3 has 14 residues. The CDR3 nucleotides read TGTGCCAGCAGCCGGACAGGGGAGGGGGAGACCCAGTACTTC. Protein: CASSRTGEGETQYF.